The clone carrying this T cell receptor beta chain was counted between two and nine times. The CDR3 runs 11 residues. The germline gives CDR1 SGHRS, CDR2 YFSETQ. Trimming took off 2 bases at V and 5 bases at J, with 5 bases between the two ends. Unique molecular identifiers were incorporated when the TCRbeta library was constructed. MiXCR was run by TCRdb on the PCR reads, yielding one entry per CDR3 protein. This sample has over 400,000 distinct CDR3 sequences, with about 12% found just once. The sample belongs to a study of T-cell reconstitution after alpha-beta-depleted transplantation in children.

The rearrangement uses TRBV5-1 and TRBJ2-7; D ambiguous. The clonotype originates from a human donor who donated a stem cell graft to a child with combined immunodeficiency. The sequencing here drew on PBMCs from the stem cell graft donor, taken from the stem cell graft. CDR3 DNA: TGCGCCAGCAGCTTCCAGCACGAGCAGTACTTC. It specifies CASSFQHEQYF.